Given below is one T cell receptor (beta chain) in context. In the original processing: For nucleated cells, counts were estimated from reference gene primer amplification. Repertoires were generated with immunoSEQ multiplex PCR, while TCRdb's copy carries only in-frame clones and drops some. For V, J and clone size, that table is used; D and trimming come from the DNA. The sample has around 100,000 clones; about 84% are singletons. The CDR3 sequence is 15 residues long. Trimming shortened V by 4 bases and J by 4 bases, and 17 bases separated the two germline ends. Germline values: CDR1 MGHRA, CDR2 YSYEKL. These data come from a study of blood T cell repertoires in COVID-19. Study-level information: Italy, Spain and the United States were the sources of the convalescent and acute COVID-19 samples. From T cells, B-cell-depleted T cells, or PBMCs came the material, which was cDNA or gDNA.

The rearrangement links TRBV4-1 to TRBJ2-7, with TRBD1 as a possible D gene (6 bases). The sequenced sample consisted of peripheral blood. This receptor was obtained from a human donor in a cohort sampled during active COVID-19. The CDR3 DNA is TGCGCCAGCAGCCCACAAGAGGACAGAGAGTACGAGCAGTACTTC. As protein: CASSPQEDREYEQYF.